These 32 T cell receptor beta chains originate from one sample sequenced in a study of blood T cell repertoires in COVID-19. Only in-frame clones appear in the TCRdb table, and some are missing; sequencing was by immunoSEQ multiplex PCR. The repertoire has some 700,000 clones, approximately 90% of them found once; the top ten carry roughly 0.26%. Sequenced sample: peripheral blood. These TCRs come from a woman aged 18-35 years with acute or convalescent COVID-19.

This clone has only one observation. Here the CDR3 reads CASSLGTGIAAEQYF. CDR3 in DNA: TGTGCCAGCAGTTTAGGGACAGGGATCGCCGCCGAGCAGTACTTC. The chain couples TRBV27 to TRBJ2-7; TRBD1 agrees at 9 bases. After removal of 2 bases from V and 6 bases from J, the junction contained 8 bases not matched to a gene. The CDR3 runs 15 residues. CDR1 MNHEY and CDR2 SMNVEV come from the germline V gene (reference sequence).

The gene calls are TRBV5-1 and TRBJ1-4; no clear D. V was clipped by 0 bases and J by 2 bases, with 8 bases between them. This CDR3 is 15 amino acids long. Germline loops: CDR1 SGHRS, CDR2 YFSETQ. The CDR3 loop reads CASSLARATNEKLFF. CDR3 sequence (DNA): TGCGCCAGCAGCTTGGCGAGAGCCACTAATGAAAAACTGTTTTTT.

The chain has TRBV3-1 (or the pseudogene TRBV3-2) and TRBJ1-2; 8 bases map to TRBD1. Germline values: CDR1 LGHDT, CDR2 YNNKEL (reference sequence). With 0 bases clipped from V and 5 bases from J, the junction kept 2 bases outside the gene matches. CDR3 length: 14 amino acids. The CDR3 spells CASSQDRQGYGYTF. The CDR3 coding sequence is TGTGCCAGCAGCCAAGATAGACAGGGGTATGGCTACACCTTC.

In DNA, the CDR3 is TGTGCCAGCAGCCAAGTGGAGGGGGAGGGGGGCACTGAAGCTTTCTTT. It yields the protein CASSQVEGEGGTEAFF. The J gene is TRBJ1-1, the V gene TRBV4-2; a possible D gene is TRBD1 (6 bases). V lost 1 base and J 4 bases, leaving 16 bases between the germline ends. The CDR3 runs 16 residues. Germline CDR1 and CDR2: LGHNA and YNFKEQ.

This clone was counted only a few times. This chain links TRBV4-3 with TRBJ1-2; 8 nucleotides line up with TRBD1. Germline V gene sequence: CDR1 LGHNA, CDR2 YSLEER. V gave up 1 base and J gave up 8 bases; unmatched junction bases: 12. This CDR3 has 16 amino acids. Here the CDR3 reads CASSQGGGRGPEGYTF. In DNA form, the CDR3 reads TGCGCCAGCAGCCAAGGGGGAGGCAGGGGGCCTGAAGGCTACACCTTC.

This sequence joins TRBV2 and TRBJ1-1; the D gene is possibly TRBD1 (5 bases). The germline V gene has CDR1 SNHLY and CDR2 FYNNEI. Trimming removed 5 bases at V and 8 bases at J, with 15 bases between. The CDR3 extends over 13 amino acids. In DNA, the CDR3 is TGTGCCAGCAGTCCGGGGGGGAACCTAGAAGCTTTCTTT. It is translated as CASSPGGNLEAFF.

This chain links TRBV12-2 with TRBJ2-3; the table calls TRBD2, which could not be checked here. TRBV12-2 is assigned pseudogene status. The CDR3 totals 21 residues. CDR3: CASRSPRFTSGGAGVADTQYF. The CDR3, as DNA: TGTGCAAGTCGCTCCCCCCGCTTCACTAGCGGGGGGGCCGGGGTTGCAGATACGCAGTATTTT.

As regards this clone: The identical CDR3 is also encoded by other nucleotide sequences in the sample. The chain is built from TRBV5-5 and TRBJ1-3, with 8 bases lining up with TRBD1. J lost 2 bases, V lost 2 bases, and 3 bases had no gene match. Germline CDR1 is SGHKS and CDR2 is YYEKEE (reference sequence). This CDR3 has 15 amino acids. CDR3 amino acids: CASSLQGGPGNTIYF. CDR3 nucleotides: TGTGCCAGCAGCTTACAGGGGGGACCTGGAAACACCATATATTTT. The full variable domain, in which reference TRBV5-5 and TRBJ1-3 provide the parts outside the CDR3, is DAGVTQSPTHLIKTRGQQVTLRCSPISGHKSVSWYQQVLGQGPQFIFQYYEKEERGRGNFPDRFSARQFPNYSSELNVNALLLGDSALYLCASSLQGGPGNTIYFGEGSWLTVV.

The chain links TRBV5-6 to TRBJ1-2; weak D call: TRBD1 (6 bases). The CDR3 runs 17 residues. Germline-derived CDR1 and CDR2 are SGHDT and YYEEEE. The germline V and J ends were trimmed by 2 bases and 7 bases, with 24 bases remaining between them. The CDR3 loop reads CASSLLFLGAELRGYTF. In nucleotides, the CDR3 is TGTGCCAGCAGCTTACTCTTCTTGGGGGCGGAATTGCGTGGCTACACCTTC.

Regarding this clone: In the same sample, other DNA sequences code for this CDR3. CDR3 sequence: CASSQGDRGPYNEQFF. CDR3 bases: TGCGCCAGCAGCCAGGGGGACAGGGGGCCTTACAATGAGCAGTTCTTC. This chain links TRBV4-1 with TRBJ2-1; TRBD1 aligns across 12 bases. CDR3 length: 16 residues. The V segment lost 3 bases and the J segment 4 bases; nucleotides outside the gene matches: 4. Germline CDR1 is MGHRA and CDR2 is YSYEKL.

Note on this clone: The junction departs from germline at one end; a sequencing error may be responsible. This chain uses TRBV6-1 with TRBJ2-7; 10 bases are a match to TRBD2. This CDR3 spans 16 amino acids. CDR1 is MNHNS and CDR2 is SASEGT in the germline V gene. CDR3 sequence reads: CASSKATTSGFYEQYF. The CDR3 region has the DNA TGTGCCAGCAGTAAAGCGACGACTAGCGGGTTCTACGAGCAGTACTTC.

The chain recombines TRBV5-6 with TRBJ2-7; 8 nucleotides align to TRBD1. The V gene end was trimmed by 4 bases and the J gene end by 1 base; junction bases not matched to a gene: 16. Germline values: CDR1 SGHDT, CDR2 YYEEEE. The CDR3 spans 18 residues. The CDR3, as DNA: TGTGCCAGCAGCCGCGGGACAGGAGCCCAATCGCTTTCCTACGAGCAGTACTTC. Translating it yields CASSRGTGAQSLSYEQYF.

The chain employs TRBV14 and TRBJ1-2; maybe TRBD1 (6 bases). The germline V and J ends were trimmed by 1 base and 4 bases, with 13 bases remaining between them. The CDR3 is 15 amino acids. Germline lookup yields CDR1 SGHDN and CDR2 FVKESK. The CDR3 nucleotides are TGTGCCAGCAGCCAAGGGCAGGGGATTATCTATGGCTACACCTTC. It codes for CASSQGQGIIYGYTF.

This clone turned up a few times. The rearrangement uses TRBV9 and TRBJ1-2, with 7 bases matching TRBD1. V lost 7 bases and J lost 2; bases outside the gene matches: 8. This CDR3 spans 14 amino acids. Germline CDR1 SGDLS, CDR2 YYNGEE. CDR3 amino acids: CASAGGQKNYGYTF. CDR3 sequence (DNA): TGTGCCAGCGCGGGGGGACAGAAAAACTATGGCTACACCTTC.

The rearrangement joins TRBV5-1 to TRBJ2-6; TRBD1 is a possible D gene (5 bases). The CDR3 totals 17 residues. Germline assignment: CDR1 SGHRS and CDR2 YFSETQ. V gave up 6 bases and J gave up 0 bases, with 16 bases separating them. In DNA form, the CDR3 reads TGCGCCAGCACCCCCGAACAGGAGAGCTCTGGGGCCAACGTCCTGACTTTC. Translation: CASTPEQESSGANVLTF.

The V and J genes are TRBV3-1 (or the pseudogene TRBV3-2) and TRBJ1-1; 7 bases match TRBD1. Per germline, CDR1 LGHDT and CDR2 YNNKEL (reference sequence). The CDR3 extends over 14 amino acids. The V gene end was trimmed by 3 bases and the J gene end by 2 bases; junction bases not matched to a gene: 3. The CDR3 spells CASSQGDRNTEAFF. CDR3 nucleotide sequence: TGTGCCAGCAGCCAGGGGGACAGAAACACTGAAGCTTTCTTT.

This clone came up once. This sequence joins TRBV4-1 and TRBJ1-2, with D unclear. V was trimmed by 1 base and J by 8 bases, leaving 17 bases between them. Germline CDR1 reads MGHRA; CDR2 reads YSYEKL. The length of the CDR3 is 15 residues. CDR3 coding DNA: TGCGCCAGCAGCCAAGGAGTCATGGCGACATACGGCTACACCTTC. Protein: CASSQGVMATYGYTF.

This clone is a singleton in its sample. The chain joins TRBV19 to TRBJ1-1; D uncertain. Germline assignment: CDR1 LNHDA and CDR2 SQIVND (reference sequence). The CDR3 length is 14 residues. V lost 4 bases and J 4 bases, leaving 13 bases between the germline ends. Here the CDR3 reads CASSTQGRSTEAFF. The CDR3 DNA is TGTGCCAGTAGTACCCAAGGGAGGTCCACTGAAGCTTTCTTT.

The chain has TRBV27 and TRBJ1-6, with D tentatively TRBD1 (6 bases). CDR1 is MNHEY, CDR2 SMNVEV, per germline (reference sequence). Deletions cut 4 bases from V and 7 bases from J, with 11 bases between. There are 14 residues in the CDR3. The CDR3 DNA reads TGTGCCAGCAGTTCTAGGGGGGGAAATTCACCCCTCCACTTT. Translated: CASSSRGGNSPLHF.

The CDR3 spells CASSVEDSNYGYTF. The CDR3 nucleotides are TGTGCCAGCAGCGTAGAGGACAGTAACTATGGCTACACCTTC. This chain uses TRBV9 with TRBJ1-2; tentatively, D is TRBD1 (6 bases). CDR3 length: 14 amino acids. The germline V gene has CDR1 SGDLS and CDR2 YYNGEE. Trimming left V 0 bases short and J 1 base short, with 7 bases between.

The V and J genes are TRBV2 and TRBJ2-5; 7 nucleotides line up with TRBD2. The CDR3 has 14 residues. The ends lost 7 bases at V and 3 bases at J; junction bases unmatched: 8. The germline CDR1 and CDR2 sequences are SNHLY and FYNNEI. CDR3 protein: CASKGRGAEETQYF. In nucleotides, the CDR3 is TGTGCCAGCAAGGGGAGGGGCGCAGAAGAGACCCAGTACTTC.

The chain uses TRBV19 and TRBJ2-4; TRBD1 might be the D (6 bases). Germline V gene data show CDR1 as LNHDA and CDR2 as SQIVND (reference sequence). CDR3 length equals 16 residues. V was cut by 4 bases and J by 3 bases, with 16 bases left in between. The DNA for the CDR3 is TGTGCCAGTAGTAAAGCCGGAACAGGGAACAAAAACATTCAGTACTTC. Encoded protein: CASSKAGTGNKNIQYF. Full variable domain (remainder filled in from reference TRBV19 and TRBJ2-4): DGGITQSPKYLFRKEGQNVTLSCEQNLNHDAMYWYRQDPGQGLRLIYYSQIVNDFQKGDIAEGYSVSREKKESFPLTVTSAQKNPTAFYLCASSKAGTGNKNIQYFGAGTRLSVL.

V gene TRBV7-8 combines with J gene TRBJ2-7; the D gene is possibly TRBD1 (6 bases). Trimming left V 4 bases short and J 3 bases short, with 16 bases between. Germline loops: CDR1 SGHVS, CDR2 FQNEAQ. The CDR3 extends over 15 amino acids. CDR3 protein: CASSSKQGRIYEQYF. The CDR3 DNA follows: TGTGCCAGCAGCTCGAAGCAGGGGCGTATCTACGAGCAGTACTTC.

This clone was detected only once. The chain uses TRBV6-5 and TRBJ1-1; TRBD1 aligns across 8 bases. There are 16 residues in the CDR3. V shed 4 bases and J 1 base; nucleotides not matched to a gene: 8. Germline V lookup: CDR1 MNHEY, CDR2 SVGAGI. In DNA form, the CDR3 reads TGTGCCAGCAGTTCCAGAACAGGGGGGGCGAACACTGAAGCTTTCTTT. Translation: CASSSRTGGANTEAFF.

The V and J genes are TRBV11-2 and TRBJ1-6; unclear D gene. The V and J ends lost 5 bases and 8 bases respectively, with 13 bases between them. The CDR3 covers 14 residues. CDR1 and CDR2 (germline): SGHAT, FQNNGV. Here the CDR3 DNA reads TGTGCCAGCAGCCGGGTAGGCGGGGATTCACCCCTCCACTTT. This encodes CASSRVGGDSPLHF.

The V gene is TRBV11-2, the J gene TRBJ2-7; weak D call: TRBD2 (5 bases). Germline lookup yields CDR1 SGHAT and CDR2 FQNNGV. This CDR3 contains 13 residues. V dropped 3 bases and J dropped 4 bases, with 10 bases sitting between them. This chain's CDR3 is CASSFGVGYEQYF. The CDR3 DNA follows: TGTGCCAGCAGCTTCGGGGTTGGGTACGAGCAGTACTTC.

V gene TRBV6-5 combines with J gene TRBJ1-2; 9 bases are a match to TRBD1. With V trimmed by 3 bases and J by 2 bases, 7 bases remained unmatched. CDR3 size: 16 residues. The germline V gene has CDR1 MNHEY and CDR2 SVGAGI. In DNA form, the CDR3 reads TGTGCCAGCAGTTATAGGACAGGGGACCTAAACTATGGCTACACCTTC. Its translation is CASSYRTGDLNYGYTF.

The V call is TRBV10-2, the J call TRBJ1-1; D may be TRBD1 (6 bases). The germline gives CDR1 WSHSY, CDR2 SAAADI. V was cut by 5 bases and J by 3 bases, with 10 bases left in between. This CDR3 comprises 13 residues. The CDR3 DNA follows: TGCGCCAGCAGTCCGGGACAAGACACTGAAGCTTTCTTT. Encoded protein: CASSPGQDTEAFF.

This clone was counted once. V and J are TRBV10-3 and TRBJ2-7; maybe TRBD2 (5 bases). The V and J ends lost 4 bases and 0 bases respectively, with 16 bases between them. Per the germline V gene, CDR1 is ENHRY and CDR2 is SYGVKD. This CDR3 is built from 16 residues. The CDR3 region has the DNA TGTGCCATCAGTGGGAGGCGGTTCGGAGGCTCCTACGAGCAGTACTTC. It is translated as CAISGRRFGGSYEQYF.

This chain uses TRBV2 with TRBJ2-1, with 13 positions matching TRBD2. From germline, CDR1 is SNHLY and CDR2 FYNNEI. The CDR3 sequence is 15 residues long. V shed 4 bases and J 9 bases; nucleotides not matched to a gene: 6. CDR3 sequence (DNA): TGTGCCAGCAGTGGCGGACTAGCGGGGGTAGCTGAGCAGTTCTTC. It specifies CASSGGLAGVAEQFF. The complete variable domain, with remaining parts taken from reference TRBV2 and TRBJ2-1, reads EPEVTQTPSHQVTQMGQEVILRCVPISNHLYFYWYRQILGQKVEFLVSFYNNEISEKSEIFDDQFSVERPDGSNFTLKIRSTKLEDSAMYFCASSGGLAGVAEQFFGPGTRLTVL.

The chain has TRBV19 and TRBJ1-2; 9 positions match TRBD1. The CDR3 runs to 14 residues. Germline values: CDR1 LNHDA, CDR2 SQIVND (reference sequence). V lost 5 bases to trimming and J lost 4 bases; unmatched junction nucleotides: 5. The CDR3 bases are TGTGCCAGTAGTCCTGCGACAGGGGGCTATGGCTACACCTTC. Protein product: CASSPATGGYGYTF.

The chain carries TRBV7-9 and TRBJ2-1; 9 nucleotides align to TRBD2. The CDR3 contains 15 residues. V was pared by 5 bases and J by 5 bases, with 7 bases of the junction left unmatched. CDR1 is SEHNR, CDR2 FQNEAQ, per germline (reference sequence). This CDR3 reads CASSDRGGANNEQFF. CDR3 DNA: TGTGCCAGCAGCGATCGCGGGGGGGCCAACAATGAGCAGTTCTTC.